What follows describes a single T cell receptor beta chain. This clonotype was detected only a few times. Its cognate antigen has yet to be identified. Per-base qualities were not stored, and no clone one base away is much larger. Libraries came from RT-PCR. For sequencing, a NextSeq 550 was employed. Starting from the raw public reads, TCRdb applied fastp trimming at Q25, assembled clones with MiXCR and retained in-frame beta chains. Rows with one shared CDR3 protein collapse into an entry with the most common genes and DNA. The sample data list over 130,000 distinct CDR3 sequences, and roughly two fifths of these were observed just once. The top ten hold about 50% of the sample. Measured from the cysteine to the phenylalanine, the CDR3 is 13 residues long. Of the read, only the CDR3 DNA is kept; its 39 bases are in frame from base 1. The CDR1 and CDR2 encoded by the germline V gene are ENHRY and SYGVKD. V and J are trimmed by 6 bases and 4 bases, and the gene matches miss 4 bases of the junction.

This sample was taken from a study of patients and donors after allogeneic stem cell transplantation (dated by TCRdb to 2018 to 2020). This TCR came from a human donor who was either an allogeneic HSCT recipient or a stem cell or donor lymphocyte infusion donor (not recorded which). It is not recorded whose cells these are; they may come from a transplant donor. The sequence links TRBV10-3 to TRBJ1-1, and TRBD1 aligns with 8 junction nucleotides. Sample: blood, either unsorted or a sorted T cell fraction (not recorded which). The CDR3 has the sequence CAIRDTGGTEAFF. The nucleotide sequence reads TGTGCCATCAGGGATACAGGGGGCACTGAAGCTTTCTTT.